This T cell receptor (beta chain) was sequenced during a study of PD-1 blockade in classical Hodgkin lymphoma. In the study overall: Intravenous nivolumab at 3 mg/kg was given to patients every 2 weeks.

Findings of the study overall: Newly diagnosed patients were said to have less baseline TCR diversity than healthy donors did. With CD4+ cells, TCR diversity rose significantly by C4D1, but not with CD8+ cells. Newly diagnosed patients had diversity similar to the baseline diversity of complete responders.

Here immunoSEQ multiplex PCR was the method, and the copy in TCRdb shows in-frame clones only, minus some. This sample has 90,000 to 100,000 clones; around 80% occur once, and the top ten carry less than 10%. Time point: cycle 4 day 1 (C4D1), after five to seven weeks of nivolumab. Relapses following autologous stem cell transplantation were seen in all patients, with brentuximab vedotin exposure varying. Concerning this clone itself: What it binds is not known.

CDR1 is SGHTS, CDR2 YDEGEE, per germline. With 4 bases clipped from V and 5 bases from J, the junction kept 5 bases outside the gene matches. The CDR3 totals 15 residues. The chain has TRBV5-8 and TRBJ1-4, with 10 bases lining up with TRBD1. The specimen was peripheral blood mononuclear cells (PBMCs), collected before the fourth cycle of nivolumab. The sequence was collected from a human donor with classical Hodgkin lymphoma. DNA for the CDR3: TGTGCCAGCAGCCCGGGACAGGGGATCAATGAAAAACTGTTTTTT. Its protein product is CASSPGQGINEKLFF.